The entry below describes one T cell receptor (beta chain). The antigen is unknown. Expressed TCRB transcripts were sequenced after all isolated RNA was converted to cDNA. The average read count of naive, central memory and regulatory T cell samples was about 3.57 million. Using immunoSEQ multiplex PCR, the repertoire was profiled, and TCRdb retains in-frame clones only, with some absent. Found here are about 250,000 clones, roughly 14% of them singletons; the top ten hold 0.025% to 0.03%. This entry belongs to a study of beta chain features in type 1 diabetes. This CDR3 is built from 15 residues. CDR1 is SGHNT, CDR2 YYREEE, per germline (reference sequence). V lost 1 base, J lost 5 bases, and 13 bases lay in between. General observations from the study: Possible PCR preference for shorter templates applied equally to patients and controls. In every one of the four CD4+ subsets, TCRB CDR3s were moderately but significantly shorter in Type 1 diabetes patients.

This clonotype was obtained from a woman aged 40 to 49 in good health. The sample comprised naive CD4+ T cells from blood. The rearrangement links TRBV5-4 to TRBJ1-3; TRBD1 might be the D (5 bases). CDR3: CASSLQQGSRNTIYF. The CDR3, as DNA: TGTGCCAGCAGCTTGCAGCAGGGTTCAAGAAACACCATATATTTT.